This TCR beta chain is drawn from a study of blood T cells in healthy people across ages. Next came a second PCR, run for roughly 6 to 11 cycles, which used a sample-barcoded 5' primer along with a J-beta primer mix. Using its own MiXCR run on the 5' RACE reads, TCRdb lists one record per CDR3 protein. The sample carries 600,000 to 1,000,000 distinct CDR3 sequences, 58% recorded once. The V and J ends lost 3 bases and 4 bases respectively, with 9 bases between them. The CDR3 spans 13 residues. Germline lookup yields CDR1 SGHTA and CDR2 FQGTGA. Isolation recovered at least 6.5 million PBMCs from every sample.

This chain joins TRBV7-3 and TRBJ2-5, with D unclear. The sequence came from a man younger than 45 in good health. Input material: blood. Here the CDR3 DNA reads TGTGCCAGCAGCTTTCGTGTTGGAGAGACCCAGTACTTC. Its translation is CASSFRVGETQYF.